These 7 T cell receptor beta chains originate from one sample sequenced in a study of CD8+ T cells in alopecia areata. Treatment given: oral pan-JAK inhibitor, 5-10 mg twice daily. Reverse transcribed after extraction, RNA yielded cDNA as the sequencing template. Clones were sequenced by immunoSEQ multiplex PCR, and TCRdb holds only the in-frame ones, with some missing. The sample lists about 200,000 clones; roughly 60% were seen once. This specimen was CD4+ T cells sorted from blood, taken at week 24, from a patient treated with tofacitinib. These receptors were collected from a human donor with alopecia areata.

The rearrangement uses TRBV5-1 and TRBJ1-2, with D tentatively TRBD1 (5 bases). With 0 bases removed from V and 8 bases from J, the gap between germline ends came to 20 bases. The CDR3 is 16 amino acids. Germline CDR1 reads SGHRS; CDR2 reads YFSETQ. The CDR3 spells CASSLGWNQGRGGYTF. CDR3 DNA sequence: TGCGCCAGCAGCTTGGGTTGGAATCAGGGAAGGGGCGGCTACACCTTC.

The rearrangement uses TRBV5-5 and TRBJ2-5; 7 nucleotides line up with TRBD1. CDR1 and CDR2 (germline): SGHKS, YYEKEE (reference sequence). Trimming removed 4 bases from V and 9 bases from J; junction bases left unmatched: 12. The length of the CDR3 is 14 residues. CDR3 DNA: TGTGCCAGCAGCCCCACAGGGGTGGTGGCGGCCCAGTACTTC. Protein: CASSPTGVVAAQYF.

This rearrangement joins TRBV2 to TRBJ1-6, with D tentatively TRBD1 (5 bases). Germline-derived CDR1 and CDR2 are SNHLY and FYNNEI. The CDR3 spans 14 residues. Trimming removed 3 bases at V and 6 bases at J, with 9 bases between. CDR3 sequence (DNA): TGTGCCAGCAGTGAGTCCGGGGGTAATTCACCCCTCCACTTT. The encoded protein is CASSESGGNSPLHF.

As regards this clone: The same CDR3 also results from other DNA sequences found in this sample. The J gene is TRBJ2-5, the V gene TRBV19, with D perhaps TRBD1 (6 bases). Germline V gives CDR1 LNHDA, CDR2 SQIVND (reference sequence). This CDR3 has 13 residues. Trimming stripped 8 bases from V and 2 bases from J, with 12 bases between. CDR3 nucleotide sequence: TGTGCCAGTTCAGTGGGACAACAAGAGACCCAGTACTTC. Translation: CASSVGQQETQYF.

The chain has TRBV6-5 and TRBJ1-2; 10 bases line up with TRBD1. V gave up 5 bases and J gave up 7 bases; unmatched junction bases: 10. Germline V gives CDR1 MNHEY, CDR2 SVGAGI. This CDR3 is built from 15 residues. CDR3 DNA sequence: TGTGCCAGCAGTAGGCCGGGACAGGGGATTATTGGCTACACCTTC. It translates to CASSRPGQGIIGYTF.

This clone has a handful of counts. CDR3: CASSFGGNSGANVLTF. The CDR3 nucleotides read TGCGCCAGCAGCTTCGGGGGGAACTCTGGGGCCAACGTCCTGACTTTC. This sequence joins TRBV5-1 and TRBJ2-6; 7 nucleotides line up with TRBD2. The germline CDR1 and CDR2 sequences are SGHRS and YFSETQ. V lost 2 bases to trimming and J lost 0 bases; unmatched junction nucleotides: 2. This CDR3 has 16 amino acids.

CDR3 DNA sequence: TGTGCCAGCAGCGTTGAGTCTAGCGGGAGCTATAAGGATGAGCAGTTCTTC. Translated: CASSVESSGSYKDEQFF. The chain joins TRBV9 to TRBJ2-1; 10 bases map to TRBD2. Germline V CDR1 and CDR2: SGDLS, YYNGEE. CDR3 length: 17 residues. The ends lost 2 bases at V and 8 bases at J; junction bases unmatched: 13. Full variable domain (remainder filled in from reference TRBV9 and TRBJ2-1): DSGVTQTPKHLITATGQRVTLRCSPRSGDLSVYWYQQSLDQGLQFLIQYYNGEERAKGNILERFSAQQFPDLHSELNLSSLELGDSALYFCASSVESSGSYKDEQFFGPGTRLTVL.